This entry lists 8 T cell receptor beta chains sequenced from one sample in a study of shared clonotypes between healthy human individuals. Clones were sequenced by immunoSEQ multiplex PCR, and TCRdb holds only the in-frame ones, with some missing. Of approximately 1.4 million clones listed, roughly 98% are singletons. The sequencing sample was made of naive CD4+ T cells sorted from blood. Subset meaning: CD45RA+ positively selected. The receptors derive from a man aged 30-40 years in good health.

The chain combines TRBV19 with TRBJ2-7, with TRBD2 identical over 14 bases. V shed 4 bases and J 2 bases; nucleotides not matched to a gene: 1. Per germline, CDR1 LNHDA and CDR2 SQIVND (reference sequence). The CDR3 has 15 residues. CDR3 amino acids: CASSTGLAGAYEQYF. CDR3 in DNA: TGTGCCAGTAGTACGGGACTAGCGGGAGCCTACGAGCAGTACTTC.

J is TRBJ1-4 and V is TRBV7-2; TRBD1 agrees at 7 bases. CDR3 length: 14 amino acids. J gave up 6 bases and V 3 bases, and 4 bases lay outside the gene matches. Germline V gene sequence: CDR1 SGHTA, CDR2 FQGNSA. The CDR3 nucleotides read TGTGCCAGCAGCTTGAACAGGGGATATGAAAAACTGTTTTTT. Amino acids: CASSLNRGYEKLFF.

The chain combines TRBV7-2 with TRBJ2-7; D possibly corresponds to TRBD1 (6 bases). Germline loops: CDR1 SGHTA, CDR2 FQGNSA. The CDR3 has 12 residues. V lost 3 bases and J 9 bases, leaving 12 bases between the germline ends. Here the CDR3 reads CASSFGQGRQYF. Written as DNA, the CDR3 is TGTGCCAGCAGCTTTGGCCAGGGGAGGCAGTACTTC.

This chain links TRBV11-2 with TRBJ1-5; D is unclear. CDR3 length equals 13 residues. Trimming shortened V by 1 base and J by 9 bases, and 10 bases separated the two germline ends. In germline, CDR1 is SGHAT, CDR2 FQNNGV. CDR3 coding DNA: TGTGCCAGCAGCTTAGCCGTCCGGGGGCCCCAGCATTTT. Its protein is CASSLAVRGPQHF.

The CDR3 DNA reads as TGTGCCAGCAGCACGCGCCCACCGGAGACCCAGTACTTC. Its protein product is CASSTRPPETQYF. V and J are TRBV9 and TRBJ2-5; D unclear. V shed 4 bases and J shed 5 bases, with 12 bases lying between them. Germline V gene sequence: CDR1 SGDLS, CDR2 YYNGEE. CDR3 size: 13 residues.

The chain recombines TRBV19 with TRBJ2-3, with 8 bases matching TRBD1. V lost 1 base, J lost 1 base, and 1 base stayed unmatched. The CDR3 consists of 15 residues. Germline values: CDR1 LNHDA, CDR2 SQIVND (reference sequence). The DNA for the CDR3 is TGTGCCAGTAGTATAGCGACAGGGGGCACAGATACGCAGTATTTT. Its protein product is CASSIATGGTDTQYF.

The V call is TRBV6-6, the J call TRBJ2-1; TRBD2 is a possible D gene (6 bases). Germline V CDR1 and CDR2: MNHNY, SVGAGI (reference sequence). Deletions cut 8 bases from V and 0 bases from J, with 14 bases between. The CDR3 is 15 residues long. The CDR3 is CASRIDGSSYNEQFF. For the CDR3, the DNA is TGTGCCAGCCGAATTGACGGGAGCTCCTACAATGAGCAGTTCTTC.

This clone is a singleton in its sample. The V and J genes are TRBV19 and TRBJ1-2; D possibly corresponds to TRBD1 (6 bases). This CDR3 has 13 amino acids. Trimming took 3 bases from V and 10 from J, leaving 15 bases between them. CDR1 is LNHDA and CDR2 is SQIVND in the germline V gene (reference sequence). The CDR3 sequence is CASSITGIEVYTF. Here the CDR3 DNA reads TGTGCCAGTAGTATTACAGGGATAGAGGTCTACACCTTC. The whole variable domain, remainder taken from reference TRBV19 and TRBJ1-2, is DGGITQSPKYLFRKEGQNVTLSCEQNLNHDAMYWYRQDPGQGLRLIYYSQIVNDFQKGDIAEGYSVSREKKESFPLTVTSAQKNPTAFYLCASSITGIEVYTFGSGTRLTVV.